The T cell receptor (beta chain) under discussion was sequenced for a study of shared clonotypes between healthy human individuals. As for the study in general: Donors consisted of two women and a few men between 18 and 49.

As to this clone: The antigen is undetermined.

Donors had no recently reported acute infections or vaccinations and were HIV-negative. Adult Caucasians living in Nashville, Tennessee made up all of the donors. The CDR3 runs to 15 residues. V was clipped by 2 bases and J by 2 bases, with 11 bases between them. The germline CDR1 and CDR2 sequences are WSHSY and SAAADI. This table comes from immunoSEQ multiplex PCR, and its TCRdb copy is limited to in-frame clones, with some not included. The sample carries roughly 2,300,000 clones, around 90% recorded once. Points from the study as a whole: Expectations were that clonotype sharing among donors would be affected by sequencing depth.

The V and J genes are TRBV10-2 and TRBJ2-3; D uncertain. The sample comprised naive CD4+ T cells from PBMCs. Documented subset: CD45RA+ positively selected. The source is a man aged 18 to 35 in good health. Some clones in this sample may be carry-over from other donors' samples. CDR3: CASSEGRRFTDTQYF. CDR3 nucleotides: TGCGCCAGCAGTGAGGGCCGCCGCTTCACAGATACGCAGTATTTT.